The 21 T cell receptor beta chains listed next were all sequenced from one sample in a study of CD8 T cells in Susac syndrome. Random hexamers were used to reverse transcribe 0.5 to 1 ug of RNA. MiXCR was run by TCRdb on the immunoSEQ multiplex PCR reads, yielding one entry per CDR3 protein. The sample lists about 180,000 distinct CDR3 sequences, around 94% occurring once. Sequences were obtained from CD4+ T cells from PBMCs. These receptors all stem from a human donor with Susac syndrome.

The chain links TRBV3-1 to TRBJ2-6; tentative D call: TRBD2 (6 bases). In germline, CDR1 is LGHDT, CDR2 YNNKEL (reference sequence). V was cut by 4 bases and J by 1 base, with 14 bases left in between. CDR3 length: 17 residues. CDR3 in amino acids: CASSRTGGASGANVLTF. The CDR3 coding sequence is TGTGCCAGCAGCCGCACGGGCGGGGCGTCTGGGGCCAACGTCCTGACTTTC.

The J gene is TRBJ2-3, the V gene TRBV20-1; 13 positions agree with TRBD2. The V and J ends lost 4 bases and 5 bases, in that order; junction bases with no gene match: 6. Germline CDR1 is DFQATT and CDR2 is SNEGSKA (reference sequence). This CDR3 has 15 residues. In DNA form, the CDR3 reads TGCAGTGCTACCCGGACTAGCGGGGGAGGAGATACGCAGTATTTT. Translation gives CSATRTSGGGDTQYF.

This sequence joins TRBV12-3 or TRBV12-4 and TRBJ1-2; 10 positions match TRBD1. The CDR3 totals 15 residues. Trimming took 7 bases from V and 2 from J; bases not matched to a gene: 7. CDR3 residues: CASTTGTGENYGYTF. The CDR3 nucleotides read TGTGCCAGCACCACAGGGACAGGGGAGAACTATGGCTACACCTTC.

The V and J genes are TRBV11-2 and TRBJ2-2; D might be TRBD1 or TRBD2, each matching 6 bases. This CDR3 has 15 amino acids. CDR1 is SGHAT, CDR2 FQNNGV, per germline. With 1 base removed from V and 7 bases from J, the gap between germline ends came to 13 bases. CDR3 nucleotides: TGTGCCAGCAGCTTAGTCTCGGGGGCTGGCGGGGAGCTGTTTTTT. As protein: CASSLVSGAGGELFF.

The gene calls are TRBV5-1 and TRBJ1-1, with D tentatively TRBD1 (5 bases). CDR1 and CDR2 (germline): SGHRS, YFSETQ. CDR3 length: 15 residues. V lost 4 bases and J 5 bases, leaving 18 bases between the germline ends. DNA of the CDR3: TGCGCCAGCAGCGTCAAGGGCGGGGCGCGGACTGAAGCTTTCTTT. The encoded protein is CASSVKGGARTEAFF.

This chain joins TRBV7-2 and TRBJ1-6; possible D gene TRBD1, 5 bases. CDR3 size: 15 residues. V was clipped by 3 bases and J by 10 bases, with 16 bases between them. Germline V gene data show CDR1 as SGHTA and CDR2 as FQGNSA. The CDR3 reads CASSFRVTQGSPLHF. CDR3 DNA: TGTGCCAGCAGCTTTCGGGTCACCCAGGGATCACCCCTCCACTTT.

The table lists this clonotype with a count of one. J is TRBJ2-1 and V is TRBV11-2; 7 nucleotides line up with TRBD1. J gave up 10 bases and V 3 bases, and 6 bases lay outside the gene matches. Germline assignment: CDR1 SGHAT and CDR2 FQNNGV. The CDR3 totals 13 residues. DNA of the CDR3: TGTGCCAGCAGCTTCACAGGGGCAGAAGAGCAGTTCTTC. This translates into CASSFTGAEEQFF.

The gene calls are TRBV10-3 and TRBJ1-2; D not resolved. The CDR3 totals 13 residues. The germline V and J ends were trimmed by 4 bases and 1 base, with 7 bases remaining between them. CDR1 ENHRY and CDR2 SYGVKD come from the germline V gene. The CDR3 nucleotides are TGTGCCATCAGTGCGACGGATAACTATGGCTACACCTTC. As protein: CAISATDNYGYTF.

The rearrangement uses TRBV27 and TRBJ1-2; 7 nucleotides line up with TRBD1. Germline assignment: CDR1 MNHEY and CDR2 SMNVEV (reference sequence). V lost 2 bases and J lost 4; bases outside the gene matches: 7. This CDR3 is 15 amino acids long. The CDR3 DNA reads TGTGCCAGCAGTTTACACCCGGGACAGCTCTATGGCTACACCTTC. Protein sequence: CASSLHPGQLYGYTF.

The chain has TRBV20-1 and TRBJ1-1; a weak D match, TRBD1 (6 bases). Germline lookup yields CDR1 DFQATT and CDR2 SNEGSKA (reference sequence). Trimming stripped 3 bases from V and 5 bases from J, with 10 bases between. The CDR3 is made up of 12 amino acids. This chain's CDR3 is CSASPQGTEAFF. CDR3 coding DNA: TGCAGTGCTAGTCCGCAGGGGACTGAAGCTTTCTTT.

The V call is TRBV3-1, the J call TRBJ1-2; no clear D. Germline V lookup: CDR1 LGHDT, CDR2 YNNKEL (reference sequence). V was clipped by 4 bases and J by 5 bases, with 14 bases between them. The CDR3 is 14 amino acids. This CDR3 is CASSPGEARYGYTF. CDR3 DNA sequence: TGTGCCAGCAGCCCCGGGGAGGCGAGGTATGGCTACACCTTC.

This chain uses TRBV2 with TRBJ1-2; 7 nucleotides align to TRBD1. Per the germline V gene, CDR1 is SNHLY and CDR2 is FYNNEI. Trimming at V came to 6 bases and at J to 8 bases, leaving 9 bases not matched to a gene. The CDR3 has 13 residues. The CDR3 DNA reads TGTGCCAGCAGAGAAACAGGGGCGGAGGGCTACACCTTC. This encodes CASRETGAEGYTF.

The rearrangement uses TRBV10-3 and TRBJ2-3, with 10 positions matching TRBD2. The CDR3 covers 17 residues. CDR1 and CDR2 from the germline V gene are ENHRY and SYGVKD. The V and J ends lost 7 bases and 4 bases, in that order; junction bases with no gene match: 14. CDR3 in amino acids: CAITLAGALSGADTQYF. The CDR3 coding sequence is TGTGCCATCACCCTAGCGGGGGCCCTCTCCGGCGCAGATACGCAGTATTTT.

The chain has TRBV4-1 and TRBJ1-2; tentative D call: TRBD1 (5 bases). V lost 2 bases to trimming and J lost 3 bases, with 16 bases between them. The CDR3 is 16 amino acids. Germline CDR1 is MGHRA and CDR2 is YSYEKL. CDR3 DNA: TGCGCCAGCAGCCAAAACACAGGTGCCCCCCACTATGGCTACACCTTC. Its protein is CASSQNTGAPHYGYTF.

The chain couples TRBV27 to TRBJ2-7, with D unresolved. CDR1 is MNHEY and CDR2 is SMNVEV in the germline V gene (reference sequence). V lost 2 bases and J lost 2, with 16 bases in between. The CDR3 sequence is 16 residues long. The CDR3 is CASSLEWALRPYEQYF. CDR3 nucleotides: TGTGCCAGCAGTTTAGAATGGGCCCTTCGCCCCTACGAGCAGTACTTC.

The rearrangement links TRBV29-1 to TRBJ2-3; D might be TRBD1 or TRBD2, each matching 6 bases. The V gene's germline CDR1 is SQVTM and CDR2 ANQGSEA. The V end was cut by 6 bases, the J end by 6 bases, with 13 bases between. CDR3 length equals 12 residues. The CDR3 DNA is TGCAGCGTGGGGGGACACGGGGATACGCAGTATTTT. Translated, it gives CSVGGHGDTQYF.

The CDR3 DNA sequence: TGCAGCGTTGAAGATACTAGCGGGGGCCCAGATACGCAGTATTTT. Translated: CSVEDTSGGPDTQYF. The chain has TRBV29-1 and TRBJ2-3; 11 nucleotides match TRBD2. V gave up 0 bases and J gave up 4 bases; unmatched junction bases: 3. The V gene's germline CDR1 is SQVTM and CDR2 ANQGSEA. The CDR3 loop spans 15 amino acids.

The chain joins TRBV15 to TRBJ2-3; D tentatively reads TRBD1 or TRBD2 (6 bases each). Per the germline V gene, CDR1 is LNHNV and CDR2 is YYDKDF (reference sequence). The CDR3 is made up of 16 amino acids. The germline V and J ends were trimmed by 1 base and 4 bases, with 15 bases remaining between them. CDR3 residues: CATSRGLNREADTQYF. The CDR3 DNA reads TGTGCCACCAGCAGAGGTTTAAACAGGGAGGCAGATACGCAGTATTTT. Drawing the rest from reference TRBV15 and TRBJ2-3, the complete variable domain is DAMVIQNPRYQVTQFGKPVTLSCSQTLNHNVMYWYQQKSSQAPKLLFHYYDKDFNNEADTPDNFQSRRPNTSFCFLDIRSPGLGDTAMYLCATSRGLNREADTQYFGPGTRLTVL.

The chain combines TRBV30 with TRBJ2-2; D possibly corresponds to TRBD2 (5 bases). Germline lookup yields CDR1 GTSNPN and CDR2 SVGIG (reference sequence). This CDR3 contains 15 residues. The V and J ends lost 1 base and 4 bases respectively, with 13 bases between them. CDR3 DNA sequence: TGTGCCTGGAGTGCCGGCAGGACTTTCACCGGGGAGCTGTTTTTT. Translating it yields CAWSAGRTFTGELFF.

This chain joins TRBV27 and TRBJ2-7, with D perhaps assigned TRBD1 or TRBD2 (5 bases each). In germline, CDR1 is MNHEY, CDR2 SMNVEV (reference sequence). Trimming pared 6 bases from V and 1 base from J, leaving 13 bases between. The CDR3 runs to 14 residues. The CDR3 nucleotides are TGTGCCAGCAGAAAGAGGGGTCCTTCCTACGAGCAGTACTTC. This sequence encodes CASRKRGPSYEQYF.

The chain couples TRBV12-3 or TRBV12-4 to TRBJ2-5, with a possible D match to TRBD1 (5 bases). V was clipped by 6 bases and J by 3 bases, with 14 bases between them. The CDR3 totals 14 residues. The DNA for the CDR3 is TGTGCCAGCAGCCCCTCCAGGGTCAAAGAGACCCAGTACTTC. This gives the protein CASSPSRVKETQYF.